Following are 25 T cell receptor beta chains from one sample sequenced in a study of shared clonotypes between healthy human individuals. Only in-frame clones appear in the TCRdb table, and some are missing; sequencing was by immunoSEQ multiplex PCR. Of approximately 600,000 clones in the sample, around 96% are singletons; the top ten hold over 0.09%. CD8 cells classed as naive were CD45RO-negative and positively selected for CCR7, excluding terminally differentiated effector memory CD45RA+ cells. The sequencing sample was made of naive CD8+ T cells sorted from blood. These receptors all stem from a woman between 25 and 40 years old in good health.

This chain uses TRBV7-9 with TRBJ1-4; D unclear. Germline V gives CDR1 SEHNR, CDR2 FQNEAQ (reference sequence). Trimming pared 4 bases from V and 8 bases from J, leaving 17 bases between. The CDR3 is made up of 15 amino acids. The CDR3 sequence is CASSSGVRSGEKLFF. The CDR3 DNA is TGTGCCAGCAGCTCAGGAGTTAGGAGCGGGGAAAAACTGTTTTTT.

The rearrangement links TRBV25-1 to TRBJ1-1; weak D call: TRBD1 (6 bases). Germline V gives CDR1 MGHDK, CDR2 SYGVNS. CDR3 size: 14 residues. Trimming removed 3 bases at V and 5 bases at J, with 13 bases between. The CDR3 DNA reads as TGTGCCAGCAGTGATAACACAGGGAATACTGAAGCTTTCTTT. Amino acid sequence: CASSDNTGNTEAFF.

CDR3 DNA sequence: TGTGCCAGCAGCCCGGTGGGTGTAATGGCTGAAGCTTTCTTT. As protein: CASSPVGVMAEAFF. V usage is TRBV11-2 and J usage is TRBJ1-1, with no clear D. Germline CDR1 and CDR2: SGHAT and FQNNGV. V was shortened by 5 bases and J by 6 bases, with 16 bases between the two germline ends. The CDR3 totals 14 residues.

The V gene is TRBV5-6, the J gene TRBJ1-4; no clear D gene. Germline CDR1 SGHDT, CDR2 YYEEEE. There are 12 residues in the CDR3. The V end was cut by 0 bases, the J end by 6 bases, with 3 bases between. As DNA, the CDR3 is TGTGCCAGCAGCTTGGCCGATGAAAAACTGTTTTTT. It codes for CASSLADEKLFF.

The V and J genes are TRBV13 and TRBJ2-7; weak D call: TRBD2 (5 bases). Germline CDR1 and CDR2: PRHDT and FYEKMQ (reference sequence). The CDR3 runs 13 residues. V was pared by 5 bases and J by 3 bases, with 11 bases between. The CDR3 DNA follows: TGTGCCAGCAGCCCAGGACGGGGCTACGAGCAGTACTTC. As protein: CASSPGRGYEQYF.

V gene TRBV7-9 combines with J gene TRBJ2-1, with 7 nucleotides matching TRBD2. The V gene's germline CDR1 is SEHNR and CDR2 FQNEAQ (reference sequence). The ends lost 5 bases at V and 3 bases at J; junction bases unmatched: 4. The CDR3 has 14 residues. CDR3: CASSRLASYNEQFF. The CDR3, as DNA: TGTGCCAGCAGCCGACTAGCAAGCTACAATGAGCAGTTCTTC.

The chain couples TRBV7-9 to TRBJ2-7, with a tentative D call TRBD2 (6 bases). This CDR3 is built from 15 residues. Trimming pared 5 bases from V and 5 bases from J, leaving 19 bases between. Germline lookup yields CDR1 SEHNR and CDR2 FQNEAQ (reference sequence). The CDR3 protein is CASSARGTSVHEQYF. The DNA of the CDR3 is TGTGCCAGCAGCGCCCGCGGGACTTCCGTACACGAGCAGTACTTC.

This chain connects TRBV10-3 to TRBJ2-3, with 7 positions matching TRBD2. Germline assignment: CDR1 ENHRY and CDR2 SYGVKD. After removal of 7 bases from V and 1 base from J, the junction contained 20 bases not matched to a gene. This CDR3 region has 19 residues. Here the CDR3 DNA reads TGTGCCATCACCACCCAGAAGGTGCGGGGCGGGAGCGGCACAGATACGCAGTATTTT. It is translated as CAITTQKVRGGSGTDTQYF.

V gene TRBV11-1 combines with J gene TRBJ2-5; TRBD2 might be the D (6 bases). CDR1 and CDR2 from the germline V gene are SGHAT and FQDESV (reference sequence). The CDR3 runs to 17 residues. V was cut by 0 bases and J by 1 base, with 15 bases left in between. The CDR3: CASSLAGVGGFQETQYF. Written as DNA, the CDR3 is TGTGCCAGCAGCTTAGCGGGTGTGGGGGGTTTCCAAGAGACCCAGTACTTC.

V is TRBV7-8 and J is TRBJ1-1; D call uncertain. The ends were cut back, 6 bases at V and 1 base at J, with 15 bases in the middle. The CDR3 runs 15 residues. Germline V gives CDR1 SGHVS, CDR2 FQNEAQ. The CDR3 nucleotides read TGTGCCAGCAGGGCCGGGTGGGGAGGGAACACTGAAGCTTTCTTT. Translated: CASRAGWGGNTEAFF. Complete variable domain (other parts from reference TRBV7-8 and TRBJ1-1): GAGVSQSPRYKVAKRGQDVALRCDPISGHVSLFWYQQALGQGPEFLTYFQNEAQLDKSGLPSDRFFAERPEGSVSTLKIQRTQQEDSAVYLCASRAGWGGNTEAFFGQGTRLTVV.

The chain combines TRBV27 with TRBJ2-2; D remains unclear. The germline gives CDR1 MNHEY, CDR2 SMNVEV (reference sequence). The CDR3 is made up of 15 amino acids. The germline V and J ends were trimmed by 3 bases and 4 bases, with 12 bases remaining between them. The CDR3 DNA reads TGTGCCAGCAGTTTGGCTGGCGGTCCCACCGGGGAGCTGTTTTTT. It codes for CASSLAGGPTGELFF.

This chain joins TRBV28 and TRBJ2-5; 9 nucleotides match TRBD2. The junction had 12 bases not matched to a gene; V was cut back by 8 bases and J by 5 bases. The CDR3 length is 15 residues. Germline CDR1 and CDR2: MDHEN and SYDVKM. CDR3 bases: TGTGCCAGCGGGTCATCAAGCGGGAGGTTTGAGACCCAGTACTTC. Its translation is CASGSSSGRFETQYF.

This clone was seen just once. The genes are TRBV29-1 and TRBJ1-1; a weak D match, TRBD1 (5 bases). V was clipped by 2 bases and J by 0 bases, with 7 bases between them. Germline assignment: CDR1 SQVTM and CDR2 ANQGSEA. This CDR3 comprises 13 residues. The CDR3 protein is CSVEQGMNTEAFF. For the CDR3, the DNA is TGCAGCGTTGAACAGGGTATGAACACTGAAGCTTTCTTT.

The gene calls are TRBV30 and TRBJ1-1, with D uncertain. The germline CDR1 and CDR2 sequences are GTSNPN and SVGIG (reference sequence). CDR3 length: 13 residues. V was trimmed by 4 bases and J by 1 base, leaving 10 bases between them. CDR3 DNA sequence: TGTGCCTGGAAGAGTAGGAGGAACACTGAAGCTTTCTTT. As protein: CAWKSRRNTEAFF.

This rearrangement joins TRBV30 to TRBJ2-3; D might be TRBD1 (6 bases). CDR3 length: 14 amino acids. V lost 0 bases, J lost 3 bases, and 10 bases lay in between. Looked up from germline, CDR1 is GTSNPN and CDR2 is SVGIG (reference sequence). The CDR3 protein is CAWSVQGLTDTQYF. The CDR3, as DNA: TGTGCCTGGAGTGTACAGGGATTAACAGATACGCAGTATTTT.

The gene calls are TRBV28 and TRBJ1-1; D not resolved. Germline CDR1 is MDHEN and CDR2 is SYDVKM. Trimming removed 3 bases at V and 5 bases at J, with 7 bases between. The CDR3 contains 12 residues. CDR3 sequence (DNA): TGTGCCAGCAGTTTTAGTTGGACTGAAGCTTTCTTT. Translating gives CASSFSWTEAFF.

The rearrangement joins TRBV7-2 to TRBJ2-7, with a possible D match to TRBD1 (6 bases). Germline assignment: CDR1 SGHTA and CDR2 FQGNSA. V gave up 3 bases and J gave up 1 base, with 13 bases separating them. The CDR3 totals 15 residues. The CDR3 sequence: CASSFTGLQSYEQYF. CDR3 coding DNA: TGTGCCAGCAGCTTTACAGGGCTACAGTCCTACGAGCAGTACTTC.

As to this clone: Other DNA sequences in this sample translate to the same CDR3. The CDR3 sequence: CASSMSGDTEAFF. Written as DNA, the CDR3 is TGTGCCAGTAGTATGTCAGGGGACACTGAAGCTTTCTTT. The rearrangement joins TRBV19 to TRBJ1-1, with D possibly TRBD1 on 6 matching bases. The V end was cut by 3 bases, the J end by 3 bases, with 8 bases between. Germline V gene data show CDR1 as LNHDA and CDR2 as SQIVND (reference sequence). The CDR3 covers 13 residues.

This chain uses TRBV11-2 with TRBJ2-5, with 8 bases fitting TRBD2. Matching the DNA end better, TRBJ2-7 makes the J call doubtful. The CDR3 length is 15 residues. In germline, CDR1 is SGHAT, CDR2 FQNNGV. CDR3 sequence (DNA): TGTGCCAGCAGCTCCGGGGGGGGCGGGCGATACGAGCAGTACTTC. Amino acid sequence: CASSSGGGGRYEQYF.

The CDR3 sequence is CASSLSLAGGVWENIQYF. In DNA form, the CDR3 reads TGTGCCAGCAGCTTAAGCTTAGCGGGAGGGGTTTGGGAAAACATTCAGTACTTC. This chain joins TRBV7-2 and TRBJ2-4; 11 bases are a match to TRBD2. The CDR3 is 18 amino acids. CDR1 and CDR2 (germline): SGHTA, FQGNSA. The junction had 11 bases not matched to a gene; V was cut back by 2 bases and J by 5 bases.

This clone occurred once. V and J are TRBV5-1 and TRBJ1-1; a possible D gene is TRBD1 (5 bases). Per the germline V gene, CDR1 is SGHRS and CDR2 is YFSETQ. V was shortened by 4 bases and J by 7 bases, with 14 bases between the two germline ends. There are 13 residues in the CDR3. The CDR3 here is CASSGAGYLEAFF. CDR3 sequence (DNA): TGCGCCAGCAGCGGGGCAGGTTATCTTGAAGCTTTCTTT.

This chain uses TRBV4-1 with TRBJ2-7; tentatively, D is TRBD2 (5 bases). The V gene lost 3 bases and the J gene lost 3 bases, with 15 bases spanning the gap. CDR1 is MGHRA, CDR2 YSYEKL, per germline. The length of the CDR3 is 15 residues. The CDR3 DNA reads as TGCGCCAGCAGCCAGGGAGTCGCGACTGGCTACGAGCAGTACTTC. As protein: CASSQGVATGYEQYF.

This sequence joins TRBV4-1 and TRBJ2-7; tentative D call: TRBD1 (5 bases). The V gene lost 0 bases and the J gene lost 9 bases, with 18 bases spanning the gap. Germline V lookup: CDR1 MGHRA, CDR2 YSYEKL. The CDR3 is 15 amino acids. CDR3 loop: CASSQDPSLGAGQYF. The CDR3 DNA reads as TGCGCCAGCAGCCAAGACCCTAGTTTAGGGGCTGGGCAGTACTTC.

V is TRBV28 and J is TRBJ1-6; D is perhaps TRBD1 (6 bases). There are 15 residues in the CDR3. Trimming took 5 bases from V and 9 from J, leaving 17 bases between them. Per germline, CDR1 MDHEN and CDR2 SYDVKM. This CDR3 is CASSRFTGFISPLHF. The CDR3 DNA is TGTGCCAGCAGTCGATTCACAGGGTTCATTTCACCCCTCCACTTT.

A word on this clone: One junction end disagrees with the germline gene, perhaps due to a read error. CDR3 amino acids: CASSESLTGAF. Here the CDR3 DNA reads TGTGCCAGCAGTGAAAGCTTAACGGGCGCCTTC. This rearrangement joins TRBV6-1 to TRBJ2-7; no reliable D call. Germline-derived CDR1 and CDR2 are MNHNS and SASEGT. The CDR3 extends over 11 amino acids.